The sequence of this T cell receptor beta chain was determined in a study of lymphopenia after photon versus proton radiotherapy. This CDR3 has 16 residues. Per the germline V gene, CDR1 is SGDLS and CDR2 is YYNGEE. Trimming stripped 4 bases from V and 0 bases from J, with 13 bases between. On this clone: Antigen unknown.

Assay used: immunoSEQ multiplex PCR; TCRdb lists only in-frame clones, some missing. The table has about 39,000 clones, roughly 92% seen once. The study, taken as a whole, reports: A bigger post-nadir fall in TCR diversity correlated inversely with survival time in deceased patients.

The V and J genes are TRBV9 and TRBJ1-4; no firm D call. Sample: peripheral blood, taken from a patient treated with photon-based radiotherapy. The receptor was derived from a man aged 60 to 69 with cholangiocarcinoma. As DNA, the CDR3 is TGTGCCAGCAGCCTCGGCACTTCCGCAACTAATGAAAAACTGTTTTTT. This codes for CASSLGTSATNEKLFF.